This T cell receptor (beta chain) was observed in a study of control samples from healthy donors and cancer patients. TCRdb keeps only in-frame clones here, not all; method: immunoSEQ multiplex PCR. Among about 230,000 clones listed, 82% were seen once. The CDR3 contains 14 residues. V lost 3 bases and J lost 2, with 9 bases in between. The germline CDR1 and CDR2 sequences are SGHRS and YFSETQ. The chain employs TRBV5-1 and TRBJ2-4, with D maybe TRBD2 (5 bases). The receptor comes from a woman in her sixties with lung cancer. The sequencing sample was made of PBMCs. Here the CDR3 reads CASSSPGTKNIQYF. For the CDR3, the DNA is TGCGCCAGCAGCTCCCCGGGGACCAAAAACATTCAGTACTTC.